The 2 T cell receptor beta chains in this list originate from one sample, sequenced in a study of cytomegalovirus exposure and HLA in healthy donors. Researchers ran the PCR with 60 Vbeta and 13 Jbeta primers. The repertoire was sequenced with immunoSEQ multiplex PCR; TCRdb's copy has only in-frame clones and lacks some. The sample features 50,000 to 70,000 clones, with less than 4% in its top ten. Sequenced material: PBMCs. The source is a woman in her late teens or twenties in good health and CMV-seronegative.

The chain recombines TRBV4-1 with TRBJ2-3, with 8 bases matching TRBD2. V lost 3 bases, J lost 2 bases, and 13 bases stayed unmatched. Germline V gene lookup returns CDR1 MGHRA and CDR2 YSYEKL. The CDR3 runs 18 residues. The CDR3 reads CASSHLITQREYTDTQYF. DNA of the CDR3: TGCGCCAGCAGCCACCTAATCACACAGCGGGAGTACACAGATACGCAGTATTTT.

CDR3 in amino acids: CSVVLAGDSEQFF. DNA of the CDR3: TGCAGCGTTGTTCTAGCGGGAGATAGTGAGCAGTTCTTC. The rearrangement joins TRBV29-1 to TRBJ2-1, with 10 bases matching TRBD2. The CDR3 consists of 13 residues. With 4 bases clipped from V and 9 bases from J, the junction kept 6 bases outside the gene matches. The germline V gene encodes CDR1 SQVTM and CDR2 ANQGSEA.